This T cell receptor (beta chain) was identified during a study of OX40 agonist ivuxolimab in advanced cancers. Overall study: Patients were treated with intravenous ivuxolimab, dosed at 0.01 to 10 mg/kg and infused every 2 weeks.

This clone is medium-sized. Individuals having autoimmune disease history or systemic immunosuppression were not enrolled. Germline CDR1 and CDR2: SGDLS and YYNGEE. The CDR3 loop spans 12 amino acids. Trimming took off 4 bases at V and 8 bases at J, with 12 bases between the two ends. Using immunoSEQ multiplex PCR, the repertoire was profiled, and TCRdb retains in-frame clones only, with some absent. The sample includes over 75,000 clones, 92% seen only once; the top ten take 1% to 1.3%. The genes are TRBV9 and TRBJ1-2, with D maybe TRBD1 (5 bases). The input for sequencing was CD4+ or CD8+ T cells sorted from blood, taken in a trial of the OX40 agonist ivuxolimab. The sequence was obtained from an adult with an advanced solid tumor such as melanoma, head and neck, liver or kidney cancer. The CDR3 DNA sequence: TGTGCCAGCAGCCCAGGAGGGGACGGCTACACCTTC. Translation: CASSPGGDGYTF.